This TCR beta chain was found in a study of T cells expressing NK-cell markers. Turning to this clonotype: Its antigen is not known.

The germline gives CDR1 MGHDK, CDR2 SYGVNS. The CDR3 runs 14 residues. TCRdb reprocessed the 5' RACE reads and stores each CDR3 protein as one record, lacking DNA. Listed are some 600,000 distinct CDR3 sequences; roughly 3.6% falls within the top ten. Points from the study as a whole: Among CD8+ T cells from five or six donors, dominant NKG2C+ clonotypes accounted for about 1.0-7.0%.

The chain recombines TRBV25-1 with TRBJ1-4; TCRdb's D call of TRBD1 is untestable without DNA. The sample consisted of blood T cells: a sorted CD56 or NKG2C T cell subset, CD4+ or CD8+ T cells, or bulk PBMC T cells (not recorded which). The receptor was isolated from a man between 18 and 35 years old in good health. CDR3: CASSDGAGYEKLFF. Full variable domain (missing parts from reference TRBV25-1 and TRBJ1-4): EADIYQTPRYLVIGTGKKITLECSQTMGHDKMYWYQQDPGMELHLIHYSYGVNSTEKGDLSSESTVSRIRTEHFPLTLESARPSHTSQYLCASSDGAGYEKLFFGSGTQLSVL.